This T cell receptor (beta chain) emerged from a study of T cell clonality in common variable immunodeficiency. TCRdb's copy holds only in-frame clones and misses some; the assay was immunoSEQ multiplex PCR. The sample shows 55,000 or so clones, none of them appearing just once. V lost 2 bases and J lost 9; bases outside the gene matches: 8. CDR1 and CDR2 (germline): DFQATT, SNEGSKA (reference sequence). This CDR3 region has 14 residues. This clone was observed at least ten times. Its matching antigen is unknown. The CDR3 goes on 3 residues after the read ends, and that part is filled in from the germline J gene. Study-wide points: CVID subjects shared fewer TCRbeta clones than healthy controls did. T cell subpopulation sequencing would be needed to explain CVID clonality. In common variable immunodeficiency, TCR beta chains reportedly carried fewer deletions and N-nucleotide insertions.

The receptor comes from a person between 18 and 75 years old in good health. Sequencing was done on a sample of peripheral blood mononuclear cells. V gene TRBV20-1 combines with J gene TRBJ2-1, with TRBD2 matching 9 bases. The CDR3 region is CSARWREGPSEQFF. The part of the CDR3 DNA that was read is TGCAGTGCTAGATGGCGGGAGGGCCCCTCTGAG.